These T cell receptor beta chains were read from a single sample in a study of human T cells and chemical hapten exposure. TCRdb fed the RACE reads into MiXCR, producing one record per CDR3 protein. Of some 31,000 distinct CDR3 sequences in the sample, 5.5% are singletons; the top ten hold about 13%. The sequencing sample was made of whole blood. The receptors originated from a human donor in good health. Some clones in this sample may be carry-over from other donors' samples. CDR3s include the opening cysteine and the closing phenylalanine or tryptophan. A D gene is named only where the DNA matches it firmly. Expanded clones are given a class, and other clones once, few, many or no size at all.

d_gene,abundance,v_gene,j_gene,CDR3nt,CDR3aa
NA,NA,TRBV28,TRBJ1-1,TGTGCCAGCAGCCAAACGATGACTGAAGCTTTCTTT,CASSQTMTEAFF
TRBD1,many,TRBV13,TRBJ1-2,TGTGCCAGCAGCTTTGGGACAGGGGGCGGCTACACCTTC,CASSFGTGGGYTF
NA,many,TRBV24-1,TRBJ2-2,TGTGCCACCAGTGATTCAGGGGGGTCGACCGGGGAGCTGTTTTTT,CATSDSGGSTGELFF
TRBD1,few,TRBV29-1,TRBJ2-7,TGCAGCGCCACGGACAGGGCCGCCTACGAGCAGTACTTC,CSATDRAAYEQYF
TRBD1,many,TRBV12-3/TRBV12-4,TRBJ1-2,TGTGCCAGCAGTACGGGACAGGTACATGGCTACACCTTC,CASSTGQVHGYTF
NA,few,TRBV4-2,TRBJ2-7,TGTGCCAGCAGCCAAGTAGACAACTACGAGCAGTACTTC,CASSQVDNYEQYF
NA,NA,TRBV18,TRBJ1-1,TGTGCCAGCTCACCAACCCAAGATGAAGCTTTCTTT,CASSPTQDEAFF
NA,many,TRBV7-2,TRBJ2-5,TGTGCCAGCAGCTTAGGACCCCTGGCCGGGGAGACCCAGTACTTC,CASSLGPLAGETQYF
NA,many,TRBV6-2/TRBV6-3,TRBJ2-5,TGTGCCAGCAGTCGGACAGAACAAGAGACCCAGTACTTC,CASSRTEQETQYF
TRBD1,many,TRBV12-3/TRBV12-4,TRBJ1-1,TGTGCCAGCAGCTCCCTCCGGGACAGGGGGAGTGAAGCTTTCTTT,CASSSLRDRGSEAFF
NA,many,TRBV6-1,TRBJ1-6,TGTGCCAGTCCGGACACCTATAATTCACCCCTCCACTTT,CASPDTYNSPLHF
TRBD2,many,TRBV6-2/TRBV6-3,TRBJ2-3,TGTGCCAGCACCCAAAGTTACAGCGGGGCAGATACGCAGTATTTT,CASTQSYSGADTQYF
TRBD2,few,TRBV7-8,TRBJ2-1,TGTGCCAGCACCATAACTAGCGCCCACAATGAGCAGTTCTTC,CASTITSAHNEQFF
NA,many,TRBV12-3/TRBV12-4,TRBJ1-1,TGTGCCAGCAGTTCCCAGGGGTTTGAAGCTTTCTTT,CASSSQGFEAFF
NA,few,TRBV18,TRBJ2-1,TGTGCCAGCTTAGCCGGGGGGACATTGTCCTACAATGAGCAGTTCTTC,CASLAGGTLSYNEQFF
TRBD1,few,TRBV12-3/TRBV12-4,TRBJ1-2,TGTGCCAGCAGTTCCGGGACAGGGGGCAACTATGGCTACCCCTTC,CASSSGTGGNYGYPF
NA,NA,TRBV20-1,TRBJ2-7,TGCAGTGCTTGGGACTCCCAGAGCCCCTACGAGCAGTACTTC,CSAWDSQSPYEQYF
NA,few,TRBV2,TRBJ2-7,TGTGCCAGCAGTGAAAGTCTCCCGGGAGTAGGCGAGCAGTACTTC,CASSESLPGVGEQYF